The 7 T cell receptor beta chains below all came from one sample that was sequenced in a study of shared clonotypes between healthy human individuals (dated by TCRdb to about 2020). The library was built by means of the immunoSEQ multiplex PCR assay. TCRdb carries this immuneACCESS record with in-frame sequences only. Its versions omit some clonotypes, under half of them owing to an unresolved V gene in the studies checked, with the rest unexplained. The sample records more than 2 million clones, roughly 94% of which are singletons. The ten largest account for 0.1% to 0.15% of the sample. Material for sequencing was naive CD4+ T cells sorted from blood. Taken with the paper, the label for cell subset or site translates to: CD45RA+ positively selected. These receptor sequences come from a man aged 18-30 years in good health.

The rearrangement uses TRBV6-1 and TRBJ2-7, with D possibly matching TRBD2 (6 bases). Trimming pared 3 bases from V and 0 bases from J, leaving 12 bases between. The CDR3 runs to 15 residues. Germline values: CDR1 MNHNS, CDR2 SASEGT. CDR3: CASSEPGGTSYEQYF. The CDR3 DNA follows: TGTGCCAGCAGTGAGCCTGGCGGGACCTCCTACGAGCAGTACTTC.

The CDR3 sequence is CASSESRVMNTGELFF. CDR3 in DNA: TGTGCCAGCAGTGAATCGAGGGTTATGAACACCGGGGAGCTGTTTTTT. J is TRBJ2-2 and V is TRBV25-1; D may be TRBD2 (5 bases). Germline CDR1 MGHDK, CDR2 SYGVNS. Trimming removed 1 base at V and 1 base at J, with 10 bases between. The CDR3 totals 16 residues.

On this clone itself: This may come from a read error, since a much larger clone is one base off. Other DNA sequences in this sample translate to the same CDR3. The V gene is TRBV11-2, the J gene TRBJ2-7; no definite D call. Germline V gene data show CDR1 as SGHAT and CDR2 as FQNNGV. This CDR3 spans 11 amino acids. V was clipped by 3 bases and J by 1 base, with 1 base between them. CDR3: CASSFSYEQYF. DNA for the CDR3: TGTGCCAGCAGCTTTTCCTACGAGCAGTACTTC.

J is TRBJ2-2 and V is TRBV2, with TRBD2 matching over 7 bases. The CDR3 extends over 13 amino acids. J was trimmed by 4 bases and V by 6 bases; bases with no gene match: 2. Germline values: CDR1 SNHLY, CDR2 FYNNEI. CDR3 in amino acids: CASRREGTGELFF. In DNA, the CDR3 is TGTGCCAGCAGAAGGGAGGGCACCGGGGAGCTGTTTTTT.

The chain is built from TRBV6-5 and TRBJ1-6; the match to TRBD1 covers 8 bases. This CDR3 contains 15 residues. The ends lost 0 bases at V and 10 bases at J; junction bases unmatched: 5. Germline CDR1 MNHEY, CDR2 SVGAGI. The CDR3 sequence is CASSYSTRGHSPLHF. DNA of the CDR3: TGTGCCAGCAGTTACTCGACCAGGGGGCACTCACCCCTCCACTTT.

V gene TRBV6-5 combines with J gene TRBJ2-1; 7 nucleotides match TRBD2. The CDR3 has 15 residues. The germline V gene encodes CDR1 MNHEY and CDR2 SVGAGI. J lost 10 bases, V lost 0 bases, and 9 bases had no gene match. CDR3 protein: CASSYSVGRLGEQFF. The CDR3 DNA reads TGTGCCAGCAGTTACTCAGTCGGGAGGCTTGGGGAGCAGTTCTTC.

The chain combines TRBV5-1 with TRBJ1-4, with TRBD1 identical over 7 bases. J was trimmed by 5 bases and V by 3 bases; bases with no gene match: 7. Looked up from germline, CDR1 is SGHRS and CDR2 is YFSETQ. This CDR3 spans 15 amino acids. In DNA form, the CDR3 reads TGCGCCAGCAGCTCCTCCGGGACAGTAAATGAAAAACTGTTTTTT. It encodes CASSSSGTVNEKLFF.